The rows below give T cell receptor beta chains drawn from one sample of a study of blood T cells in healthy people across ages. Using its own MiXCR run on the 5' RACE reads, TCRdb lists one record per CDR3 protein. The data hold 600,000 to 900,000 distinct CDR3 sequences, with under 30% observed a single time. Separately, the same data were catalogued under a study of T cells of mothers and their children.

Sample: blood. Receptor source: a boy between 10 and 17 years old in good health. Each CDR3 is given with its conserved first and last residue. The D gene is left open where the match is weak. Part of the rows lack a size; the others show once, few, many or a class for expanded clones.

j_gene: TRBJ2-5; abundance: few; v_gene: TRBV3-1; d_gene: NA; CDR3aa: CASSQSTRQETQYF
j_gene: TRBJ2-1; abundance: NA; v_gene: TRBV5-1; d_gene: NA; CDR3aa: CASSLGPRGSSNEQFF
j_gene: TRBJ2-5; abundance: NA; v_gene: TRBV15; d_gene: NA; CDR3aa: CATSGRGVGETQYF
j_gene: TRBJ2-1; abundance: NA; v_gene: TRBV12-3/TRBV12-4; d_gene: NA; CDR3aa: CASRSRRGNTYNEQFF
j_gene: TRBJ2-5; abundance: NA; v_gene: TRBV7-9; d_gene: NA; CDR3aa: CASSLGAQGPRETQYF
j_gene: NA; abundance: few; v_gene: TRBV2; d_gene: TRBD1; CDR3aa: CASRRDRADEQFF
j_gene: TRBJ2-6; abundance: once; v_gene: TRBV5-5; d_gene: TRBD1; CDR3aa: CASSATGGGANVLTF
j_gene: TRBJ2-5; abundance: few; v_gene: TRBV7-3; d_gene: NA; CDR3aa: CASSFGLLETQYF
j_gene: TRBJ1-4; abundance: NA; v_gene: TRBV2; d_gene: NA; CDR3aa: CASSDRGRGEKLFF
j_gene: TRBJ2-7; abundance: NA; v_gene: TRBV11-2; d_gene: TRBD2; CDR3aa: CASSTYRGGWSSYEQYF
j_gene: TRBJ2-3; abundance: NA; v_gene: TRBV12-3/TRBV12-4; d_gene: NA; CDR3aa: CASSSSGGGQRDTQYF
j_gene: NA; abundance: once; v_gene: TRBV15; d_gene: NA; CDR3aa: CATSLGSYEQYF
j_gene: NA; abundance: NA; v_gene: TRBV10-2; d_gene: NA; CDR3aa: CASSAGNLETQYF
j_gene: TRBJ2-5; abundance: NA; v_gene: TRBV11-2; d_gene: NA; CDR3aa: CASSLVFLAETQYF
j_gene: TRBJ2-1; abundance: few; v_gene: TRBV12-3/TRBV12-4; d_gene: TRBD2; CDR3aa: CASRWGLAGGMEQFF
j_gene: TRBJ2-7; abundance: NA; v_gene: TRBV12-3/TRBV12-4; d_gene: TRBD2; CDR3aa: CASSPASGSYEQYF
j_gene: TRBJ1-2; abundance: few; v_gene: TRBV12-5; d_gene: NA; CDR3aa: CASGLGRQNYGYTF
j_gene: TRBJ1-2; abundance: NA; v_gene: TRBV7-9; d_gene: NA; CDR3aa: CASSRDGGYTF
j_gene: TRBJ2-7; abundance: NA; v_gene: TRBV5-6; d_gene: NA; CDR3aa: CASSLVGTTSYEQYF
j_gene: TRBJ2-5; abundance: few; v_gene: TRBV20-1; d_gene: TRBD2; CDR3aa: CSARDNVAGSQETQYF
j_gene: TRBJ1-4; abundance: NA; v_gene: TRBV28; d_gene: NA; CDR3aa: CASRPRTGPYEKLFF
j_gene: TRBJ1-4; abundance: NA; v_gene: TRBV7-9; d_gene: NA; CDR3aa: CASSLDPRKLFF
j_gene: TRBJ1-2; abundance: few; v_gene: TRBV4-1; d_gene: NA; CDR3aa: CASNQAGTTRGYTF
j_gene: TRBJ1-2; abundance: few; v_gene: TRBV29-1; d_gene: NA; CDR3aa: CSVDGPLNYGYTF
j_gene: TRBJ2-3; abundance: few; v_gene: TRBV21-1; d_gene: NA; CDR3aa: CSHVNYRRPTDTQYF
j_gene: NA; abundance: few; v_gene: TRBV29-1; d_gene: TRBD2; CDR3aa: CSVEAASGEYEQYF
j_gene: TRBJ1-4; abundance: NA; v_gene: TRBV5-1; d_gene: NA; CDR3aa: CASSYTYGATNEKLFF
j_gene: TRBJ1-3; abundance: NA; v_gene: TRBV9; d_gene: NA; CDR3aa: CASSVGSPTSGNTIYF
j_gene: TRBJ1-5; abundance: few; v_gene: TRBV5-1; d_gene: NA; CDR3aa: CASSLGGYGNQPQHF
j_gene: TRBJ2-7; abundance: NA; v_gene: TRBV7-9; d_gene: TRBD1; CDR3aa: CASSSAEGAMTLNEQYF
j_gene: TRBJ1-3; abundance: NA; v_gene: TRBV6-5; d_gene: NA; CDR3aa: CASSYSLLSGNTIYF
j_gene: NA; abundance: NA; v_gene: TRBV7-9; d_gene: NA; CDR3aa: CASSLVGTLAYNEQFF
j_gene: TRBJ2-3; abundance: NA; v_gene: TRBV5-5; d_gene: NA; CDR3aa: CASSWRGRSTDTQYF
j_gene: TRBJ1-2; abundance: many; v_gene: TRBV5-1; d_gene: NA; CDR3aa: CASSLQGRANYGYTF
j_gene: TRBJ1-2; abundance: NA; v_gene: TRBV30; d_gene: TRBD1; CDR3aa: CAWKRGQGNGYTF
j_gene: TRBJ1-1; abundance: NA; v_gene: TRBV29-1; d_gene: NA; CDR3aa: CSAEGLATEAFF
j_gene: NA; abundance: few; v_gene: TRBV29-1; d_gene: NA; CDR3aa: CSFSSPGGRRNEQFF
j_gene: TRBJ2-3; abundance: NA; v_gene: TRBV10-2; d_gene: TRBD2; CDR3aa: CASKGLAGGPDTQYF
j_gene: TRBJ1-1; abundance: NA; v_gene: TRBV20-1; d_gene: TRBD1; CDR3aa: CSADPQGAAEAFF
j_gene: TRBJ1-5; abundance: NA; v_gene: TRBV20-1; d_gene: NA; CDR3aa: CSAPTTRTPGYSNQPQHF
j_gene: TRBJ1-1; abundance: NA; v_gene: TRBV2; d_gene: NA; CDR3aa: CATGVGTEAFF
j_gene: TRBJ2-1; abundance: NA; v_gene: TRBV10-3; d_gene: TRBD1; CDR3aa: CAIRTGNYNEQFF
j_gene: TRBJ1-6; abundance: NA; v_gene: TRBV20-1; d_gene: NA; CDR3aa: CSAGDLSSYNSPLHF
j_gene: TRBJ2-3; abundance: few; v_gene: TRBV6-5; d_gene: NA; CDR3aa: CATSRGSTDTQYF
j_gene: TRBJ1-2; abundance: NA; v_gene: TRBV7-2; d_gene: TRBD1; CDR3aa: CASSETGDGYTF
j_gene: TRBJ1-2; abundance: few; v_gene: TRBV7-2; d_gene: TRBD1; CDR3aa: CASSRYRGGYTF
j_gene: TRBJ2-3; abundance: NA; v_gene: TRBV7-9; d_gene: NA; CDR3aa: CASSFGSLADTQYF
j_gene: TRBJ2-2; abundance: NA; v_gene: TRBV7-3; d_gene: TRBD1; CDR3aa: CASSLRGQRITGELFF
j_gene: TRBJ1-2; abundance: NA; v_gene: TRBV6-2/TRBV6-3; d_gene: TRBD1; CDR3aa: CASSYQGAYGYTF
j_gene: TRBJ2-7; abundance: NA; v_gene: TRBV7-8; d_gene: TRBD1; CDR3aa: CASSPRRGQGAFVYEQYF
j_gene: TRBJ2-3; abundance: NA; v_gene: TRBV11-3; d_gene: NA; CDR3aa: CASSLGLATTDTQYF
j_gene: TRBJ2-5; abundance: few; v_gene: TRBV20-1; d_gene: TRBD1; CDR3aa: CSALYRGQQETQYF